These 10 T cell receptor beta chains came from one sample sequenced in a study of regulatory T cells in long-lasting Graves disease. Arm-PCR of CDR3 regions with iRepertoire HTBI primers generated TCR beta libraries. One entry per CDR3 protein, called by TCRdb with MiXCR from the multiplex PCR reads. The data show some 430,000 distinct CDR3 sequences, about a fifth seen once. The time point denotes: persistent/refractory GD, antithyroid drugs over 5 years with positive TRAb. The TCR library was prepared using RNA isolated from PBMCs. The sequences come from peripheral blood mononuclear cells (PBMCs), collected when the disease was refractory, from a patient treated with antithyroid drugs. The receptors were gathered from a female donor with Graves disease.

This clonotype was seen only a few times. The chain is built from TRBV29-1 and TRBJ1-1; possibly TRBD1 for D (5 bases). This CDR3 is built from 16 residues. V lost 1 base and J lost 1, with 16 bases in between. CDR1 and CDR2 (germline): SQVTM, ANQGSEA. In DNA form, the CDR3 reads TGCAGCGTTGAAGGTTGGGGACGACTTAAGAACACTGAAGCTTTCTTT. Amino acid sequence: CSVEGWGRLKNTEAFF.

This clonotype was seen at least ten times. The chain carries TRBV28 and TRBJ1-1; tentatively, D is TRBD1 (6 bases). V was trimmed by 3 bases and J by 2 bases, leaving 10 bases between them. This CDR3 spans 14 amino acids. Germline CDR1 and CDR2: MDHEN and SYDVKM. DNA of the CDR3: TGTGCCAGCAGTTTCCGGGGGCCAAACACTGAAGCTTTCTTT. It is translated as CASSFRGPNTEAFF.

The chain combines TRBV5-1 with TRBJ1-3; the D is unclear. CDR3 length equals 14 residues. Trimming took off 0 bases at V and 4 bases at J, with 8 bases between the two ends. The germline CDR1 and CDR2 sequences are SGHRS and YFSETQ. This chain's CDR3 is CASSLDRTGNTIYF. The CDR3 DNA reads as TGCGCCAGCAGCTTGGACCGCACCGGAAACACCATATATTTT.

The chain recombines TRBV28 with TRBJ1-5; 7 bases line up with TRBD1. Germline V CDR1 and CDR2: MDHEN, SYDVKM. CDR3 length: 15 amino acids. V gave up 7 bases and J gave up 2 bases; unmatched junction bases: 8. The CDR3 region is CASNWGQSGNQPQHF. In nucleotides, the CDR3 is TGTGCCAGCAACTGGGGACAGTCGGGCAATCAGCCCCAGCATTTT.

The table lists this clonotype with a few counts. The J gene is TRBJ1-2, the V gene TRBV5-1; no clear D gene. Germline V gene lookup returns CDR1 SGHRS and CDR2 YFSETQ. V lost 5 bases and J lost 7, with 15 bases in between. The CDR3 runs 13 residues. CDR3 in amino acids: CASRSIRRPGYTF. For the CDR3, the DNA is TGCGCCAGCAGGTCAATTCGTCGGCCTGGCTACACCTTC.

This clonotype was counted at least ten times. The J gene is TRBJ1-5, the V gene TRBV28; 9 nucleotides agree with TRBD1. The V gene end was trimmed by 5 bases and the J gene end by 2 bases; junction bases not matched to a gene: 4. This CDR3 has 15 residues. Per the germline V gene, CDR1 is MDHEN and CDR2 is SYDVKM. The chain's CDR3 is CASSGQGSGNQPQHF. The DNA of the CDR3 is TGTGCCAGCAGTGGACAGGGGTCGGGCAATCAGCCCCAGCATTTT.

This clonotype was detected many times. The chain combines TRBV6-2 or TRBV6-3 with TRBJ1-1; TRBD1 matches at 8 bases. This CDR3 contains 18 residues. V was clipped by 0 bases and J by 5 bases; unmatched bases: 14. From germline, CDR1 is MNHEY and CDR2 SVGEGT. The CDR3 DNA reads TGTGCCAGCAGTTACTCTAGCCGGGACAGGTATCTGATAACTGAAGCTTTCTTT. Amino acid sequence: CASSYSSRDRYLITEAFF.

Note on this clonotype: A much larger clone is a single base away; this may be a read error. V usage is TRBV27 and J usage is TRBJ2-2, with 10 bases matching TRBD2. The CDR3 length is 14 residues. Germline V gives CDR1 MNHEY, CDR2 SMNVEV (reference sequence). CDR3 in DNA: TGTGCCAGCAGACCTAGCGGGGGAACGCGGGAGCTGGTTTTT. This codes for CASRPSGGTRELVF.

J is TRBJ2-1 and V is TRBV12-3 or TRBV12-4; 7 bases are a match to TRBD1. The CDR3 length is 12 residues. V shed 6 bases and J 8 bases; nucleotides not matched to a gene: 4. Here the CDR3 DNA reads TGTGCCAGCAGCCCAGGGGGTGATGAGCAGTTCTTC. Translation gives CASSPGGDEQFF.

This clonotype was seen at least ten times. The chain has TRBV28 and TRBJ1-1, with 8 bases identical to TRBD1. The germline CDR1 and CDR2 sequences are MDHEN and SYDVKM. Trimming took 5 bases from V and 0 from J; bases not matched to a gene: 2. The CDR3 sequence is 14 residues long. CDR3 sequence reads: CASSPDRVNTEAFF. CDR3 DNA sequence: TGTGCCAGCAGTCCGGACAGGGTGAACACTGAAGCTTTCTTT.